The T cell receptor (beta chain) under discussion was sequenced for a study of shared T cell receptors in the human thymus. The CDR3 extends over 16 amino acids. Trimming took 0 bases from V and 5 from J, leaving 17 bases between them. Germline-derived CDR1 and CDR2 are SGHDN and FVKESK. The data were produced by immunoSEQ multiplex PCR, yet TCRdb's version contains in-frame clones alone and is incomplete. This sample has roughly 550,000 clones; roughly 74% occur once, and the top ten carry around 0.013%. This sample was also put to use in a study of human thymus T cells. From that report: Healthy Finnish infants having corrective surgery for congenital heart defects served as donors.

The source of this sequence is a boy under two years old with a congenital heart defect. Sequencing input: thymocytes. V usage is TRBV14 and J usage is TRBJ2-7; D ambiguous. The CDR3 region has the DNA TGTGCCAGCAGCCAAGATCTCCGGAAAAGAGGTCACGAGCAGTACTTC. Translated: CASSQDLRKRGHEQYF.